This TCR beta chain was identified in a study of CXCR3-negative and CXCR3-positive naive CD8 T cells. Comments on this clonotype: Its antigen is undetermined.

Germline V lookup: CDR1 SGDLS, CDR2 YYNGEE. This CDR3 is built from 14 residues. The study made its TRB cDNA libraries by 5' RACE, adding UMI labels. For each CDR3 protein, TCRdb gives one entry from its re-call of the 5' RACE reads, without DNA. The sample data list 130,000 or so distinct CDR3 sequences. Study-wide findings and caveats: Researchers reported similar TRBV-TRBJ usage in naive CXCR3-negative and CXCR3-positive cells, though memory differed. CXCR3-positive naive cells had more hydrophobic TRB CDR3s than CXCR3-negative naive cells.

This TCR was recovered from a human donor in good health. Some clones in this sample may be carry-over from other donors' samples. The chain uses TRBV9 and TRBJ2-7; the TRBD1 assignment by TCRdb is unverifiable without DNA. The sample was naive CXCR3- CD8+ T cells from blood. Subset reported: CD45RO-CCR7+CD27+CD95- naive CD8+ T cells lacking CXCR3 (TNR3-). The CDR3 is CASSVDPSPDEQYF.